This passage covers 21 T cell receptor beta chains from one sample sequenced in a study of blood T cell repertoires in COVID-19. Method: immunoSEQ multiplex PCR; TCRdb's copy keeps in-frame clones and lacks some. This sample carries a few hundred thousand clones, about 86% of them seen once, and the ten largest clones take around 4.4%. The source material was PBMCs or T cells enriched from blood (not recorded which). The receptors come from a woman aged 40 to 55 with acute COVID-19.

This clone was recorded once. The chain has TRBV4-1 and TRBJ1-5, with 7 bases matching TRBD1. CDR1 MGHRA and CDR2 YSYEKL come from the germline V gene. The V gene end was trimmed by 4 bases and the J gene end by 5 bases; junction bases not matched to a gene: 11. This CDR3 has 16 amino acids. The DNA for the CDR3 is TGCGCCAGCAGCCTCTCCCCGGGACAGCTACATCAGCCCCAGCATTTT. It is translated as CASSLSPGQLHQPQHF.

The chain links TRBV19 to TRBJ2-5, with 16 bases that match TRBD2. Losses at the gene ends were 5 bases for V and 5 bases for J; bases not matched to a gene: 5. CDR1 and CDR2 from the germline V gene are LNHDA and SQIVND (reference sequence). The CDR3 length is 16 residues. CDR3 sequence (DNA): TGTGCCAGTAGTTCGGGACTAGCGGGGGGGCACGAGACCCAGTACTTC. Its translation: CASSSGLAGGHETQYF.

The J gene is TRBJ2-5, the V gene TRBV11-2; D perhaps matches TRBD2 (5 bases). The germline gives CDR1 SGHAT, CDR2 FQNNGV. The V end was cut by 1 base, the J end by 2 bases, with 11 bases between. This CDR3 contains 15 residues. The chain's CDR3 is CASSLGGILQETQYF. In DNA, the CDR3 is TGTGCCAGCAGCTTAGGAGGGATACTACAAGAGACCCAGTACTTC.

The chain is built from TRBV2 and TRBJ2-3; a possible D gene is TRBD1 (6 bases). Trimming left V 6 bases short and J 4 bases short, with 11 bases between. Germline CDR1 and CDR2: SNHLY and FYNNEI. The CDR3 has 13 amino acids. DNA for the CDR3: TGTGCCAGCAGCGTGGACAGTTCAGATACGCAGTATTTT. Amino acids: CASSVDSSDTQYF.

The rearrangement links TRBV6-5 to TRBJ1-1; D perhaps matches TRBD1 (5 bases). CDR1 is MNHEY, CDR2 SVGAGI, per germline. The CDR3 spans 14 residues. V lost 6 bases and J lost 4, with 15 bases in between. The CDR3 reads CASRDAGLGTEAFF. As DNA, the CDR3 is TGTGCCAGCAGGGACGCGGGGCTGGGCACTGAAGCTTTCTTT.

The CDR3 here is CASSGWTGKDYEQYF. The CDR3 DNA reads TGCGCCAGCAGCGGTTGGACAGGGAAGGACTACGAGCAGTACTTC. V and J are TRBV10-1 and TRBJ2-7, with TRBD1 matching 8 bases. Trimming took 6 bases from V and 3 from J; bases not matched to a gene: 10. The germline CDR1 and CDR2 sequences are WNHNN and SYGVQD (reference sequence). The CDR3 contains 15 residues.

The chain recombines TRBV18 with TRBJ1-1; a possible D gene is TRBD1 (5 bases). Germline V CDR1 and CDR2: KGHSH, LQKENI. This CDR3 comprises 13 residues. V was trimmed by 2 bases and J by 4 bases, leaving 8 bases between them. As DNA, the CDR3 is TGTGCCAGCTCACCAGCAGGGCTCACTGAAGCTTTCTTT. Translation gives CASSPAGLTEAFF.

The V and J genes are TRBV27 and TRBJ1-2, with D tentatively TRBD1 (6 bases). Germline CDR1 MNHEY, CDR2 SMNVEV (reference sequence). This CDR3 has 14 residues. V lost 5 bases and J 0 bases, leaving 10 bases between the germline ends. CDR3 sequence: CASSPRTANYGYTF. DNA for the CDR3: TGTGCCAGCAGTCCAAGGACAGCTAACTATGGCTACACCTTC.

This sequence joins TRBV19 and TRBJ1-2; TRBD1 matches 7 bases. The germline V gene has CDR1 LNHDA and CDR2 SQIVND (reference sequence). V was pared by 4 bases and J by 4 bases, with 6 bases of the junction left unmatched. This CDR3 spans 14 amino acids. The CDR3 bases are TGTGCCAGTAGTAGTGACAGGGCGGGCTATGGCTACACCTTC. This translates into CASSSDRAGYGYTF.

The chain is built from TRBV24-1 and TRBJ2-2; 9 nucleotides align to TRBD1. The germline gives CDR1 KGHDR, CDR2 SFDVKD. Trimming cost V 3 bases and J 4 bases; bases outside gene matches: 2. The CDR3 runs to 15 residues. CDR3 DNA sequence: TGTGCCACCAGTGATGGGACAGGGCGCACCGGGGAGCTGTTTTTT. Translation gives CATSDGTGRTGELFF.

The chain combines TRBV5-6 with TRBJ2-3; TRBD1 matches at 8 bases. Germline V gene sequence: CDR1 SGHDT, CDR2 YYEEEE. The CDR3 is made up of 16 amino acids. J gave up 2 bases and V 4 bases, and 9 bases lay outside the gene matches. CDR3 bases: TGTGCCAGCAGCGGGGATGCAGGGGGCACCACAGATACGCAGTATTTT. It encodes CASSGDAGGTTDTQYF.

The chain combines TRBV5-6 with TRBJ2-5; TRBD1 agrees at 7 bases. Looked up from germline, CDR1 is SGHDT and CDR2 is YYEEEE. With V trimmed by 1 base and J by 4 bases, 7 bases remained unmatched. CDR3 length equals 15 residues. The CDR3 reads CASSLTTTGSETQYF. CDR3 in DNA: TGTGCCAGCAGCTTGACAACGACAGGGTCAGAGACCCAGTACTTC.

This chain links TRBV12-3 or TRBV12-4 with TRBJ1-6; D uncertain. The ends were cut back, 2 bases at V and 7 bases at J, with 6 bases in the middle. This CDR3 has 13 amino acids. The CDR3 here is CASSLTQNSPLHF. The CDR3 nucleotides read TGTGCCAGCAGTTTAACACAGAATTCACCCCTCCACTTT.

For this clone: A junction end diverges from the germline sequence, so it may reflect a read error. The sample carries other DNA sequences with the same CDR3. The V gene is TRBV6-1, the J gene TRBJ2-3, with 8 bases fitting TRBD1. This CDR3 has 14 amino acids. From germline, CDR1 is MNHNS and CDR2 SASEGT. CDR3 in DNA: TGTGCCAGCAGTGAGTCGACAGGGGCAGATACACAGTATTTT. It yields the protein CASSESTGADTQYF.

The chain couples TRBV18 to TRBJ2-5, with a tentative D call TRBD1 (5 bases). CDR1 is KGHSH, CDR2 LQKENI, per germline. The CDR3 extends over 15 amino acids. Trimming took 1 base from V and 4 from J, leaving 13 bases between them. CDR3 region: CASSPRQGIGETQYF. The CDR3 DNA follows: TGTGCCAGCTCACCACGTCAGGGAATAGGAGAGACCCAGTACTTC. Together with reference TRBV18 and TRBJ2-5, the CDR3 gives the full variable domain: NAGVMQNPRHLVRRRGQEARLRCSPMKGHSHVYWYRQLPEEGLKFMVYLQKENIIDESGMPKERFSAEFPKEGPSILRIQQVVRGDSAAYFCASSPRQGIGETQYFGPGTRLLVL.

J is TRBJ1-2 and V is TRBV11-1, with D possibly matching TRBD1 (6 bases). This CDR3 contains 15 residues. The germline CDR1 and CDR2 sequences are SGHAT and FQDESV (reference sequence). V was clipped by 1 base and J by 0 bases, with 9 bases between them. CDR3 coding DNA: TGTGCCAGCAGCTTAGGGGACACACCTAACTATGGCTACACCTTC. Translation gives CASSLGDTPNYGYTF.

This clone was counted a few times. The chain carries TRBV4-3 and TRBJ1-3; D is unclear. CDR3 length: 13 residues. Between the trimmed V and J ends, which lost 0 bases and 8 bases, there was a span of 8 bases. Germline lookup yields CDR1 LGHNA and CDR2 YSLEER. The CDR3 loop is CASSQEYEDTIYF. The CDR3 DNA sequence: TGCGCCAGCAGCCAAGAGTATGAGGACACCATATATTTT.

The chain joins TRBV4-3 to TRBJ2-1, with 14 bases matching TRBD2. In germline, CDR1 is LGHNA, CDR2 YSLEER. V lost 0 bases and J lost 7; bases outside the gene matches: 8. CDR3 length: 18 amino acids. The CDR3 here is CASSQDFQGLAGVNEQFF. DNA of the CDR3: TGCGCCAGCAGCCAAGATTTTCAGGGACTAGCGGGAGTAAATGAGCAGTTCTTC.

This chain uses TRBV7-2 with TRBJ1-6; D call uncertain. Germline-derived CDR1 and CDR2 are SGHTA and FQGNSA. The CDR3 extends over 16 amino acids. V was trimmed by 3 bases and J by 0 bases, leaving 9 bases between them. The DNA for the CDR3 is TGTGCCAGCAGCTTGGACTCGAGCTCCTATAATTCACCCCTCCACTTT. Protein product: CASSLDSSSYNSPLHF.

The chain uses TRBV28 and TRBJ1-1; a possible D gene is TRBD1 (5 bases). Germline CDR1 and CDR2: MDHEN and SYDVKM. The V end lost 5 bases, the J end lost 6 bases, and 10 bases lay between the germline ends. The CDR3 totals 12 residues. CDR3 region: CASSLQAAEAFF. The CDR3, as DNA: TGTGCCAGCAGTCTACAGGCGGCTGAAGCTTTCTTT.

The chain has TRBV7-2 and TRBJ1-1; D is undetermined. This CDR3 contains 13 residues. The germline V gene has CDR1 SGHTA and CDR2 FQGNSA. V was trimmed by 4 bases and J by 2 bases, leaving 8 bases between them. The CDR3 nucleotides read TGTGCCAGCAGCTCAAAGCTAAACACTGAAGCTTTCTTT. This encodes CASSSKLNTEAFF.